This record covers a single TCR beta chain. Antigen unknown. It was with 60 Vbeta and 13 Jbeta primers that the PCR ran. TCRdb's table, derived via immunoSEQ multiplex PCR, lists solely in-frame clones and lacks some. In the table there are more than 150,000 clones, 87% of which are singletons. V gave up 3 bases and J gave up 0 bases, with 15 bases separating them. The CDR3 extends over 17 amino acids. Germline CDR1 LNHDA, CDR2 SQIVND (reference sequence). The data derive from a study of cytomegalovirus exposure and HLA in healthy donors. Notes on the study in general: CMV serostatus was the only immune exposure information that was available. It has been reported that TCR beta sequences accurately predicted the HLA-A and HLA-B alleles of most subjects.

The specimen was PBMCs. The chain links TRBV19 to TRBJ1-5; maybe TRBD1 (6 bases). This receptor was obtained from a girl under two years old in good health and CMV-seronegative. The CDR3 here is CASSMKPGHLSNQPQHF. In DNA, the CDR3 is TGTGCCAGTAGTATGAAGCCGGGACACCTTAGCAATCAGCCCCAGCATTTT.